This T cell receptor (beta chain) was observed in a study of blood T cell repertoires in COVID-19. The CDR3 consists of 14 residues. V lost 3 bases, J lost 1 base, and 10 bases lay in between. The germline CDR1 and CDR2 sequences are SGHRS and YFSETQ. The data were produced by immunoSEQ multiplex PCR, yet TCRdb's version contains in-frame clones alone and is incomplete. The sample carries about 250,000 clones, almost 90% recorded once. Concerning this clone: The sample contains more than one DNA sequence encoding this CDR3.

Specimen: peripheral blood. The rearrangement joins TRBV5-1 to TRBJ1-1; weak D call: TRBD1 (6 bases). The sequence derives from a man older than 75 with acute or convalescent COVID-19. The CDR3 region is CASSSLQGNTEAFF. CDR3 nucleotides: TGCGCCAGCAGCTCTCTACAGGGGAACACTGAAGCTTTCTTT.